Listed below are T cell receptor beta chains from one sample, sequenced in a study of T cells in Graves' hyperthyroidism and ophthalmopathy. TCRdb re-called the multiplex PCR reads through MiXCR, storing one row per CDR3 protein. The sample yields around 570,000 distinct CDR3 sequences, less than 20% seen once. What was sequenced was blood. The receptors come from a man between 40 and 49 years old with Graves' ophthalmopathy. Each CDR3 is given with its conserved first and last residue. A D gene is named only where the DNA matches it firmly.

D: .; V: TRBV3-1; J: TRBJ1-6; CDR3: CASSQAPQGNSPLHF
D: .; V: TRBV6-1; J: TRBJ1-2; CDR3: CASSELASGDGQDDTF
D: TRBD1; V: TRBV11-2; J: TRBJ2-7; CDR3: CASGYPPTGTGEFYEQYF
D: .; V: TRBV7-8; J: TRBJ1-1; CDR3: CASSLGGSAAEAFF
D: .; V: TRBV19; J: TRBJ2-3; CDR3: CASSSLLGNTQYF
D: TRBD1; V: TRBV9; J: TRBJ1-6; CDR3: CASSAGQGPPLHF
D: .; V: TRBV2; J: TRBJ2-7; CDR3: CASSVDQGVHEQYF
D: .; V: TRBV29-1; J: TRBJ1-2; CDR3: CSVHEGDPDYGYTF
D: TRBD2; V: TRBV4-2; J: TRBJ2-3; CDR3: CASSQELAGGRDTQYF
D: .; V: TRBV6-2/TRBV6-3; J: TRBJ1-6; CDR3: CASKEVVNSPLHF
D: .; V: TRBV20-1; J: TRBJ1-2; CDR3: CSARIAAGYTF
D: .; V: TRBV6-1; J: TRBJ1-2; CDR3: CASSESGLGGYTF
D: .; V: TRBV20-1; J: TRBJ1-5; CDR3: CSARDPPQPQHF
D: .; V: TRBV24-1; J: TRBJ1-5; CDR3: CATSDFASNQPQHF
D: TRBD1; V: TRBV12-3/TRBV12-4; J: TRBJ1-1; CDR3: CASSFNRGQTEAFF
D: TRBD1; V: TRBV5-5; J: TRBJ1-6; CDR3: CASSSLGDRASPLHF